This entry is about one T cell receptor (beta chain). The antigen is undetermined. The data are from a study of T cell responses to AZD1222 COVID-19 vaccine. TCRdb keeps only in-frame clones here, not all; method: immunoSEQ multiplex PCR. The repertoire holds 120,000 or so clones, with under 85% as singletons. V was clipped by 0 bases and J by 4 bases, with 11 bases between them. There are 15 residues in the CDR3. Germline V CDR1 and CDR2: SGHTA, FQGNSA. Study conclusions and caveats: In the spike-specific TCR repertoire, nearly half reportedly target unmutated variant regions. Spike-specific TCR breadth and depth were elevated following two AZD1222 doses. Donors in the cohort were predominantly white British and more often female, and clonal diversity was possibly underestimated.

Sequencing used peripheral blood, obtained on day 0 of AZD1222 vaccination. V is TRBV7-2 and J is TRBJ2-3, with D possibly matching TRBD2 (7 bases). The receptor comes from an adult in good health. CDR3 protein: CASSLAGGRADTQYF. CDR3 nucleotides: TGTGCCAGCAGCTTAGCGGGGGGGCGGGCAGATACGCAGTATTTT.